The present T cell receptor (beta chain) was sequenced within a study of OX40 agonist ivuxolimab in advanced cancers. Study-wide context: One patient with hepatocellular carcinoma and two with cutaneous melanoma, three in all, had partial responses.

Germline V gene sequence: CDR1 SGHRS, CDR2 YFSETQ. The germline V and J ends were trimmed by 0 bases and 5 bases, with 12 bases remaining between them. The CDR3 totals 15 residues. The method was immunoSEQ multiplex PCR; TCRdb's version includes in-frame clones alone and lacks a portion of them. Here the sample spans tens of thousands of clones, 70% to 90% being singletons. The study, taken as a whole, reports: In the expanded peripheral T cells, antigen specificity was never determined. At 0.1 to 3.0 mg/kg, clonal expansion of CD4+ and CD8+ blood T cells had occurred by week 6. Expanded clones were, on average, more numerous in CD8+ T cells than in CD4+.

Notes on this clone: Its antigen is as yet unknown.

Source: CD4+ or CD8+ T cells sorted from blood, taken in a trial of the OX40 agonist ivuxolimab. The clonotype comes from an adult with an advanced solid tumor such as melanoma, head and neck, liver or kidney cancer. V usage is TRBV5-1 and J usage is TRBJ1-5; D is uncertain. As DNA, the CDR3 is TGCGCCAGCAGCTTGGTAGGCAGAGCAGATCAGCCCCAGCATTTT. It yields the protein CASSLVGRADQPQHF.